The T cell receptor (beta chain) under discussion was sequenced for a study of identical twins. The table lists this clonotype with a few counts. The antigen is unknown. General observations from the study: For out-of-frame beta sequences, excess twin sharing was weaker.

Each cDNA held unique molecular identifiers, and template switching gave it a universal primer site. MiXCR, applied by TCRdb to the 5' RACE reads, yields one record per CDR3 protein. The sample has about 530,000 distinct CDR3 sequences; 20% to 25% are singletons. With 10 bases clipped from V and 6 bases from J, the junction kept 9 bases outside the gene matches. CDR1 is SEHNR, CDR2 FQNEAQ, per germline (reference sequence). The CDR3 spans 15 residues. This sample was also put to use in a study of yellow fever vaccine responses in identical twins. That source notes: Reports say the vaccine T cell response in twins looked partly convergent and partly personalized.

The source is a woman between 18 and 29 years old in good health. V is TRBV7-9 and J is TRBJ2-1; 13 bases are shared with TRBD2. The sample was CD4+ T cells sorted from blood. CDR3 nucleotides: TGTGCCAACCCTGGACTAGCGGGGGACCTCAATGAGCAGTTCTTC. It codes for CANPGLAGDLNEQFF.